The 21 T cell receptor beta chains given below trace back to one sample, sequenced in a study of lymphopenia after photon versus proton radiotherapy. Clones were read by immunoSEQ multiplex PCR, and TCRdb kept only the in-frame ones, dropping some. Among 75,000 or so clones listed, about four fifths were seen once. The sample was peripheral blood, taken from a patient treated with proton-based radiotherapy. These receptors were taken from a man in his 60s with pancreatic cancer.

The chain employs TRBV19 and TRBJ2-3; D is unresolved. V was pared by 2 bases and J by 4 bases, with 22 bases between. The CDR3 consists of 18 residues. Germline V gene data show CDR1 as LNHDA and CDR2 as SQIVND (reference sequence). Here the CDR3 reads CASSIKELGLFRPDTQYF. The CDR3 DNA follows: TGTGCCAGTAGTATAAAAGAATTGGGTCTTTTCAGGCCAGATACGCAGTATTTT.

In this sample, this clone turned up a few times. V is TRBV15 and J is TRBJ2-6; a possible D gene is TRBD1 (5 bases). Per germline, CDR1 LNHNV and CDR2 YYDKDF (reference sequence). The ends were cut back, 0 bases at V and 0 bases at J, with 12 bases in the middle. This CDR3 has 18 amino acids. CDR3 residues: CATSREAGIHSGANVLTF. The CDR3, as DNA: TGTGCCACCAGCAGAGAAGCAGGGATTCACTCTGGGGCCAACGTCCTGACTTTC.

In its sample, this clone was seen a few times. J is TRBJ2-7 and V is TRBV6-1; D may be TRBD1 (6 bases). V was shortened by 3 bases and J by 2 bases, with 17 bases between the two germline ends. CDR3 length equals 16 residues. Germline V gene sequence: CDR1 MNHNS, CDR2 SASEGT. Here the CDR3 DNA reads TGTGCCAGCAGTGACCCGGGACAACCCCGGACCTACGAGCAGTACTTC. Translating gives CASSDPGQPRTYEQYF.

This chain uses TRBV28 with TRBJ1-3; TRBD1 might be the D (5 bases). Trimming left V 7 bases short and J 4 bases short, with 14 bases between. In germline, CDR1 is MDHEN, CDR2 SYDVKM. CDR3 size: 14 residues. This CDR3 is CASTVPGRGNTIYF. CDR3 DNA: TGTGCCAGCACCGTCCCGGGGCGAGGAAACACCATATATTTT.

This chain links TRBV5-4 with TRBJ2-5, with D possibly matching TRBD1 (6 bases). Germline-derived CDR1 and CDR2 are SGHNT and YYREEE (reference sequence). The CDR3 is made up of 15 amino acids. Trimming removed 0 bases from V and 2 bases from J, with 11 bases in between. DNA for the CDR3: TGTGCCAGCAGCTTGGACCAGGGGCGACAAGAGACCCAGTACTTC. It codes for CASSLDQGRQETQYF.

A few counts support this clone. In nucleotides, the CDR3 is TGTGCCAGCTCAGGACAGGACAATCAGCCCCAGCATTTT. Translating it yields CASSGQDNQPQHF. The chain uses TRBV18 and TRBJ1-5; 7 nucleotides align to TRBD1. Germline loops: CDR1 KGHSH, CDR2 LQKENI. The CDR3 loop spans 13 amino acids. The V gene end was trimmed by 5 bases and the J gene end by 3 bases; junction bases not matched to a gene: 1.

The genes are TRBV5-6 and TRBJ2-7, with D maybe TRBD1 (5 bases). This CDR3 is 14 amino acids long. The ends were cut back, 2 bases at V and 6 bases at J, with 15 bases in the middle. The germline CDR1 and CDR2 sequences are SGHDT and YYEEEE. The CDR3 spells CASSFGRVSLEQYF. The CDR3 bases are TGTGCCAGCAGCTTCGGCAGGGTTAGTCTCGAGCAGTACTTC.

V gene TRBV28 combines with J gene TRBJ2-2; D possibly uses TRBD1 or TRBD2 (7 bases each). The CDR3 is made up of 15 amino acids. Germline V gene sequence: CDR1 MDHEN, CDR2 SYDVKM. V was pared by 6 bases and J by 0 bases, with 11 bases between. The CDR3 region has the DNA TGTGCCAGCAGGCAGGGGGGGACGAACACCGGGGAGCTGTTTTTT. Its translation is CASRQGGTNTGELFF. The full variable domain, with the rest looked up from reference TRBV28 and TRBJ2-2, is DVKVTQSSRYLVKRTGEKVFLECVQDMDHENMFWYRQDPGLGLRLIYFSYDVKMKEKGDIPEGYSVSREKKERFSLILESASTNQTSMYLCASRQGGTNTGELFFGEGSRLTVL.

The J gene is TRBJ2-7, the V gene TRBV6-1; 7 bases align to TRBD2. Looked up from germline, CDR1 is MNHNS and CDR2 is SASEGT. The V and J ends lost 2 bases and 5 bases, in that order; junction bases with no gene match: 6. CDR3 length: 14 amino acids. The CDR3 sequence is CASSETGGFDEQYF. As DNA, the CDR3 is TGTGCCAGCAGTGAAACCGGGGGGTTCGACGAGCAGTACTTC.

This clone occurred a few times. The chain employs TRBV5-4 and TRBJ2-1, with D tentatively TRBD2 (6 bases). The germline V and J ends were trimmed by 0 bases and 6 bases, with 13 bases remaining between them. From germline, CDR1 is SGHNT and CDR2 YYREEE (reference sequence). This CDR3 contains 15 residues. The chain's CDR3 is CASSLAVAGFNEQFF. CDR3 DNA: TGTGCCAGCAGCTTGGCAGTGGCGGGGTTCAATGAGCAGTTCTTC.

This clone was counted only a few times. The chain is built from TRBV6-5 and TRBJ2-7; TRBD2 might be the D (5 bases). CDR1 and CDR2 (germline): MNHEY, SVGAGI. This CDR3 has 15 residues. V dropped 5 bases and J dropped 2 bases, with 16 bases sitting between them. CDR3 sequence: CASSAERALPYEQYF. The CDR3 DNA follows: TGTGCCAGCAGTGCAGAGAGGGCCCTACCCTACGAGCAGTACTTC.

V usage is TRBV28 and J usage is TRBJ1-2; 7 bases are a match to TRBD1. The CDR3 length is 14 residues. The V gene end was trimmed by 2 bases and the J gene end by 3 bases; junction bases not matched to a gene: 3. Germline-derived CDR1 and CDR2 are MDHEN and SYDVKM. The DNA for the CDR3 is TGTGCCAGCAGTTTACCCGACAGGGACTATGGCTACACCTTC. Protein product: CASSLPDRDYGYTF.

V gene TRBV19 combines with J gene TRBJ1-4; the D is unclear. With 2 bases removed from V and 0 bases from J, the gap between germline ends came to 10 bases. The CDR3 length is 16 residues. Germline V gives CDR1 LNHDA, CDR2 SQIVND (reference sequence). CDR3 in DNA: TGTGCCAGTAGTATACGGCGGGGTGCAACTAATGAAAAACTGTTTTTT. Protein: CASSIRRGATNEKLFF.

The chain carries TRBV14 and TRBJ2-7, with TRBD1 matching 8 bases. In germline, CDR1 is SGHDN, CDR2 FVKESK. J was trimmed by 3 bases and V by 4 bases; bases with no gene match: 5. CDR3 size: 14 residues. The CDR3 loop is CASSLGQGDYEQYF. DNA of the CDR3: TGTGCCAGCAGCCTTGGACAGGGAGACTACGAGCAGTACTTC.

This clone was seen only a few times. V usage is TRBV11-3 and J usage is TRBJ2-2; 16 bases are a match to TRBD2. J lost 4 bases, V lost 3 bases, and 5 bases had no gene match. The V gene's germline CDR1 is SGHNT and CDR2 YENEEA. CDR3 length equals 18 residues. CDR3 sequence (DNA): TGTGCCAGCAGCTTGGGACTAGCGGGAGGGCCGGGCACCGGGGAGCTGTTTTTT. Residues: CASSLGLAGGPGTGELFF.

This chain links TRBV7-2 with TRBJ2-1; D gene unclear. The CDR3 is 12 amino acids. CDR1 is SGHTA, CDR2 FQGNSA, per germline. Trimming removed 2 bases from V and 8 bases from J, with 7 bases in between. The CDR3 sequence is CASSLRGHEQFF. CDR3 DNA sequence: TGTGCCAGCAGCTTACGTGGGCATGAGCAGTTCTTC.

The CDR3 sequence is CASSLEAGGYQETQYF. Written as DNA, the CDR3 is TGTGCCAGCAGCTTAGAAGCGGGAGGGTACCAAGAGACCCAGTACTTC. The rearrangement uses TRBV13 and TRBJ2-5, with 10 bases aligning to TRBD2. Trimming cost V 1 base and J 0 bases; bases outside gene matches: 2. Germline CDR1 PRHDT, CDR2 FYEKMQ (reference sequence). The CDR3 is 16 amino acids. Filled out from reference TRBV13 and TRBJ2-5, the complete variable domain reads AAGVIQSPRHLIKEKRETATLKCYPIPRHDTVYWYQQGPGQDPQFLISFYEKMQSDKGSIPDRFSAQQFSDYHSELNMSSLELGDSALYFCASSLEAGGYQETQYFGPGTRLLVL.

This clone was seen once. The chain employs TRBV9 and TRBJ2-1; 11 bases are a match to TRBD2. The CDR3 covers 16 residues. Per the germline V gene, CDR1 is SGDLS and CDR2 is YYNGEE. With V trimmed by 0 bases and J by 9 bases, 8 bases remained unmatched. CDR3 nucleotide sequence: TGTGCCAGCAGCGTAGGAGTACTAGCGGGAGCAGTTGAGCAGTTCTTC. This sequence encodes CASSVGVLAGAVEQFF.

The genes are TRBV5-5 and TRBJ2-7, with 9 nucleotides matching TRBD2. Germline values: CDR1 SGHKS, CDR2 YYEKEE (reference sequence). After removal of 1 base from V and 3 bases from J, the junction contained 8 bases not matched to a gene. The CDR3 extends over 16 amino acids. CDR3: CASSLRKTSGIYEQYF. In nucleotides, the CDR3 is TGTGCCAGCAGCTTGAGGAAGACTAGCGGAATCTACGAGCAGTACTTC.

CDR3 amino acids: CASSPGGSMGEQYF. The CDR3 DNA is TGCGCCAGCAGCCCGGGTGGTTCAATGGGCGAGCAGTACTTC. The V gene is TRBV5-1, the J gene TRBJ2-7; no clear D. Germline CDR1 and CDR2: SGHRS and YFSETQ. V was pared by 4 bases and J by 6 bases, with 17 bases between. The CDR3 contains 14 residues.

The J gene is TRBJ2-3, the V gene TRBV7-2; 7 nucleotides line up with TRBD2. V lost 1 base to trimming and J lost 7 bases; unmatched junction nucleotides: 5. CDR3 length: 14 amino acids. Germline-derived CDR1 and CDR2 are SGHTA and FQGNSA. CDR3 sequence reads: CASSLGTSRNTQYF. The CDR3 DNA is TGTGCCAGCAGCTTAGGGACTAGTCGGAATACGCAGTATTTT.